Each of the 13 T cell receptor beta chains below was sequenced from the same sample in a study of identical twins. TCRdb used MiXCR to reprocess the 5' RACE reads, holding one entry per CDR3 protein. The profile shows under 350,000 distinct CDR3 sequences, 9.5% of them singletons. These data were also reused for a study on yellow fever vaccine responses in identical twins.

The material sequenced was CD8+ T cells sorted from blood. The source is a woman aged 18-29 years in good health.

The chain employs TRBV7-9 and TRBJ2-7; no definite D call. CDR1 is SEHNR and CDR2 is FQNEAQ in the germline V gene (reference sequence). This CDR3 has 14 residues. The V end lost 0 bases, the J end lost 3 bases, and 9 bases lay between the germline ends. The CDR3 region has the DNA TGTGCCAGCAGCTTAGCGAATGATATCTACGAGCAGTACTTC. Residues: CASSLANDIYEQYF.

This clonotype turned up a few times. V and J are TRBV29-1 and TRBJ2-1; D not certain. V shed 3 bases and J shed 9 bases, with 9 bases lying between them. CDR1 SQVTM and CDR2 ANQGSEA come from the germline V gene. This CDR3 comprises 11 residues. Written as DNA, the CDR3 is TGCAGCGTTGATGCCCGTTTTGAGCAGTTCTTC. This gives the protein CSVDARFEQFF.

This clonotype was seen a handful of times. The CDR3 DNA follows: TGTGCCAGCAGCTTACCGGGACTCGAGCAGTACTTC. It specifies CASSLPGLEQYF. This chain uses TRBV7-9 with TRBJ2-7, with a tentative D call TRBD2 (6 bases). V lost 2 bases, J lost 6 bases, and 8 bases lay in between. CDR1 SEHNR and CDR2 FQNEAQ come from the germline V gene (reference sequence). The CDR3 sequence is 12 residues long.

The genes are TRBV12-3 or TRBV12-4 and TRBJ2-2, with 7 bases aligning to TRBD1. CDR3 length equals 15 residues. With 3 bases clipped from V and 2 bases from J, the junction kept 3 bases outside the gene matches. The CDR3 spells CASSFGTANTGELFF. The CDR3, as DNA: TGTGCCAGCAGTTTCGGGACAGCAAACACCGGGGAGCTGTTTTTT.

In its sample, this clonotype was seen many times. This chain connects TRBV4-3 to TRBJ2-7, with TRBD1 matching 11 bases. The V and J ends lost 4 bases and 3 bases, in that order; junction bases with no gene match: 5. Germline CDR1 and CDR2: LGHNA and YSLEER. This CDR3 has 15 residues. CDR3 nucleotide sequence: TGCGCCAGCAGCCCCGGGACAGGGGGACACTACGAGCAGTACTTC. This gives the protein CASSPGTGGHYEQYF.

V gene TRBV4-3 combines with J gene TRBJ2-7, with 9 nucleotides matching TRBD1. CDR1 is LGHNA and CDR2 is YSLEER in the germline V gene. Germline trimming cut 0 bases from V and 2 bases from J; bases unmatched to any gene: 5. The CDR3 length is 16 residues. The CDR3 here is CASSQDTGTGTYEQYF. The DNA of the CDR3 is TGCGCCAGCAGCCAAGATACCGGGACAGGGACCTACGAGCAGTACTTC.

Here the CDR3 DNA reads TGTGCCAGCAGTGAAGATGACAGCTACGAGCAGTACTTC. Translated, it gives CASSEDDSYEQYF. The chain uses TRBV6-1 and TRBJ2-7; D possibly corresponds to TRBD1 (5 bases). Between the trimmed V and J ends, which lost 1 base and 3 bases, there was a span of 7 bases. Germline V gene lookup returns CDR1 MNHNS and CDR2 SASEGT. The CDR3 totals 13 residues.

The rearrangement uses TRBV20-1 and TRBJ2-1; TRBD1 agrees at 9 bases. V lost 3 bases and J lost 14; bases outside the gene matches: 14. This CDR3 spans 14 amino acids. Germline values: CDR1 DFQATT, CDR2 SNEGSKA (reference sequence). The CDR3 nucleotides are TGCAGTGCTAGGGAAACAGGGGGCCACGTATCGGAGTTCTTC. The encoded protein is CSARETGGHVSEFF.

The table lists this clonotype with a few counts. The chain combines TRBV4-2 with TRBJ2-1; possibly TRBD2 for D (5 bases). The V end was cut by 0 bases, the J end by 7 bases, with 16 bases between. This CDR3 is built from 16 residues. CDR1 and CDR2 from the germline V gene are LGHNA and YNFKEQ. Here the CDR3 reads CASSQEEGRILNEQFF. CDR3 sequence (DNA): TGTGCCAGCAGCCAAGAAGAGGGCCGCATCTTGAATGAGCAGTTCTTC.

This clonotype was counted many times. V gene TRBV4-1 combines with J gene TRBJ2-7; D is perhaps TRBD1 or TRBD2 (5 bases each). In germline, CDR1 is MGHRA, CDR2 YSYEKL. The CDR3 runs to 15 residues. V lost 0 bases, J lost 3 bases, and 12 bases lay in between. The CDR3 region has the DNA TGCGCCAGCAGCCAAGAAGAGGGGATGGACTACGAGCAGTACTTC. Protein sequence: CASSQEEGMDYEQYF.

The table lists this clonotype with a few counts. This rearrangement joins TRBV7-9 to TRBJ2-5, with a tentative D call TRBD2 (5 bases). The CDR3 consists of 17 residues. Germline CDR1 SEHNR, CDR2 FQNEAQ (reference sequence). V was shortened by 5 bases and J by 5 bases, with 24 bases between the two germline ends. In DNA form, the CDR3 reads TGTGCCAGCAGCGCGGCGGGTTCGACGGGCGGTTATGAGACCCAGTACTTC. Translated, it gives CASSAAGSTGGYETQYF.

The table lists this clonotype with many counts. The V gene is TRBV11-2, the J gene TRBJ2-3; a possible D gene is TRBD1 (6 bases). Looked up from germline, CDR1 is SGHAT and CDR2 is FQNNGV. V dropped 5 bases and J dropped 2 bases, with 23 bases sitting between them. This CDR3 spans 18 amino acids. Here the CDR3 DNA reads TGTGCCAGCAGCGAATGGGGGCAACAGGGAATGATCACAGATACGCAGTATTTT. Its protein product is CASSEWGQQGMITDTQYF. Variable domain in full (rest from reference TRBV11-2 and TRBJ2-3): EAGVAQSPRYKIIEKRQSVAFWCNPISGHATLYWYQQILGQGPKLLIQFQNNGVVDDSQLPKDRFSAERLKGVDSTLKIQPAKLEDSAVYLCASSEWGQQGMITDTQYFGPGTRLTVL.

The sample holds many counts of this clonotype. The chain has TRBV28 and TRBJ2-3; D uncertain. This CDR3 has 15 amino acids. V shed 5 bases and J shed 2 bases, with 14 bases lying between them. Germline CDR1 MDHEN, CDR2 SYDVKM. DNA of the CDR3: TGTGCCAGCAGTCCCACAAGCCCATACACAGATACGCAGTATTTT. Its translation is CASSPTSPYTDTQYF.